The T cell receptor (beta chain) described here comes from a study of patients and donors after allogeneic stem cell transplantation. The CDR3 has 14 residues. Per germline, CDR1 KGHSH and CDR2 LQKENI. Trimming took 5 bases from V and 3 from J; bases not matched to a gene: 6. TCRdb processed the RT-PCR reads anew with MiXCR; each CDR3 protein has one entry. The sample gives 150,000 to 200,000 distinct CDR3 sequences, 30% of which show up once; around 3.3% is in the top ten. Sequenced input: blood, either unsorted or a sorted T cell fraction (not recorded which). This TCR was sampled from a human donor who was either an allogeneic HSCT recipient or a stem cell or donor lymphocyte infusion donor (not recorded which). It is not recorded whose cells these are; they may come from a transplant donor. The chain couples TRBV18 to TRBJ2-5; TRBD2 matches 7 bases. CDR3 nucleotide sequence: TGTGCCAGCTCAGCGGGAGATGTGGAAGAGACCCAGTACTTC. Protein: CASSAGDVEETQYF.